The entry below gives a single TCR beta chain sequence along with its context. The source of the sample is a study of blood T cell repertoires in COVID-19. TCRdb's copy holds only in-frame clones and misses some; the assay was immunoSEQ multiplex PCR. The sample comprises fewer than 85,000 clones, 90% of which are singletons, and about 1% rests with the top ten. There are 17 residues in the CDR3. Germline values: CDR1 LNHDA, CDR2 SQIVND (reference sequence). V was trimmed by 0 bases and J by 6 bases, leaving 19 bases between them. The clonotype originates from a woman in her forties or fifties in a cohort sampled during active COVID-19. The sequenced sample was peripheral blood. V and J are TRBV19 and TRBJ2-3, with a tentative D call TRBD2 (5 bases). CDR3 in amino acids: CASSIDRRLDGGDTQYF. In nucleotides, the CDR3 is TGTGCCAGTAGTATAGATAGGAGGCTAGACGGTGGGGATACGCAGTATTTT.